In its sample, the clone carrying this T cell receptor (beta chain) ranks as large. The target antigen is unknown. The data were obtained in a study of CD8 T cell repertoires and HIV-1 epitope variants. At the level of the study: Controls included no peptide, Ebola AY9 epitope, and a CMV, EBV, flu pool. Equal numbers of autologous T cell-negative cells presented antigen to enriched T cells.

Deletions cut 0 bases from V and 0 bases from J, with 17 bases between. The CDR3 contains 19 residues. Germline V CDR1 and CDR2: LGHNA, YSLEER. Clones were sequenced by immunoSEQ multiplex PCR, and TCRdb holds only the in-frame ones, with some missing. The sample carries 1,500 to 2,000 clones, over 60% recorded once. This TCR came from a male donor with HIV. What was sequenced was cultured CD8+ T cells derived from PBMCs. The gene calls are TRBV4-3 and TRBJ1-4; D is unresolved. CDR3 DNA: TGCGCCAGCAGCCAAGATTCAACGGGGAACATTGCAACTAATGAAAAACTGTTTTTT. It is translated as CASSQDSTGNIATNEKLFF.